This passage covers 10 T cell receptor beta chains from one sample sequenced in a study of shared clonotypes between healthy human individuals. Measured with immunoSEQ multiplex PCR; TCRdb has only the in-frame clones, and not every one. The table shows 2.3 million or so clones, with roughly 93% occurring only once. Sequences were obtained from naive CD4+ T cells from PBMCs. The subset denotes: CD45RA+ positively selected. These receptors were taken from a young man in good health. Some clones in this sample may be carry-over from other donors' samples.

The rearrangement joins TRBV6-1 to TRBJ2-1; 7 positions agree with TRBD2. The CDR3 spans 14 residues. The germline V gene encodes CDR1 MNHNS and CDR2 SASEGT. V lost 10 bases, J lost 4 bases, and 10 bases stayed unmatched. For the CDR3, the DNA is TGTGCCACACTTCCGGGACTATATTACAATGAGCAGTTCTTC. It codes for CATLPGLYYNEQFF.

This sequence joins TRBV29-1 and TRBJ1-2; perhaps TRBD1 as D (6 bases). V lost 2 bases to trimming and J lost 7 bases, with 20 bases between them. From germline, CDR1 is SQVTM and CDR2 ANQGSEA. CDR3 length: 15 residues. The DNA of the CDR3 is TGCAGCGTTGAATTGGGGGCCCCGGGGGACGGTGGCTACACCTTC. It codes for CSVELGAPGDGGYTF.

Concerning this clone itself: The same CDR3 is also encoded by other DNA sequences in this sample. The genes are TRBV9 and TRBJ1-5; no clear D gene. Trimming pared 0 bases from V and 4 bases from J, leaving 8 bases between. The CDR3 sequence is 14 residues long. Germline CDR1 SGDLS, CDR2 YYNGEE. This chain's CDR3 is CASSVDGINQPQHF. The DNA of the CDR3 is TGTGCCAGCAGCGTAGACGGGATAAATCAGCCCCAGCATTTT.

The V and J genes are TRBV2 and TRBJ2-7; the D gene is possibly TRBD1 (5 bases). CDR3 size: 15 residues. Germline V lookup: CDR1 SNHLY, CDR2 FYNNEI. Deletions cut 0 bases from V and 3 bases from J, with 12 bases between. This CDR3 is CASSEAPGLNYEQYF. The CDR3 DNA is TGTGCCAGCAGTGAAGCGCCAGGGCTCAACTACGAGCAGTACTTC.

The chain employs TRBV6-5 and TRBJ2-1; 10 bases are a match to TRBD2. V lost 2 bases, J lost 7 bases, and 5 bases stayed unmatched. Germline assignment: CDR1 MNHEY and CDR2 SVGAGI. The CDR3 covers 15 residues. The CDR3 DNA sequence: TGTGCCAGCAGTTACCTGGCTAGCGGGAGTAATGAGCAGTTCTTC. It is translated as CASSYLASGSNEQFF.

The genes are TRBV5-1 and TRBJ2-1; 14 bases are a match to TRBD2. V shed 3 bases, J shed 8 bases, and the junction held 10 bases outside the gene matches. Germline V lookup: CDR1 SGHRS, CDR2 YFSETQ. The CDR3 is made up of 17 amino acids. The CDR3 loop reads CASSSGLAGGTNDEQFF. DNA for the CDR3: TGCGCCAGCAGCTCCGGACTAGCGGGAGGAACTAACGATGAGCAGTTCTTC.

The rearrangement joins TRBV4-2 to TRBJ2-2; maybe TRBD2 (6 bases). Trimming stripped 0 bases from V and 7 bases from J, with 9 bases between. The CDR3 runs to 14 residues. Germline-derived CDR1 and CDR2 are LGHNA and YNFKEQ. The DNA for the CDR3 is TGTGCCAGCAGCCAAGAGCCCGGGAGCGGGGAGCTGTTTTTT. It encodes CASSQEPGSGELFF.

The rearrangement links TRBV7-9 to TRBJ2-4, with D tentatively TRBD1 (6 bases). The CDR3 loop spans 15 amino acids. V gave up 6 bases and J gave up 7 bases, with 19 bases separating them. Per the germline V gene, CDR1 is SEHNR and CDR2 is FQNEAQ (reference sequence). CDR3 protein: CASSPGPTGLNIQYF. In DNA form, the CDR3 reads TGTGCCAGCAGTCCTGGTCCTACAGGGTTGAACATTCAGTACTTC.

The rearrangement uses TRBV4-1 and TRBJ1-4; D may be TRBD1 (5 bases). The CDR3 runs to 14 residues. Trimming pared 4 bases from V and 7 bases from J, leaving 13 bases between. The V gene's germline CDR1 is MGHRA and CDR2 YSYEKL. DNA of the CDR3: TGCGCCAGCAGCCGACAGCTTGTCGGTGAAAAACTGTTTTTT. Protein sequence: CASSRQLVGEKLFF.

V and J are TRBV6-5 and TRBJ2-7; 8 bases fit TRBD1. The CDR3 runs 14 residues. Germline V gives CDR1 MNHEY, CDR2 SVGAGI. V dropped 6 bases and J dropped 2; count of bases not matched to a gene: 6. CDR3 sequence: CASRRQGQTYEQYF. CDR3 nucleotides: TGTGCCAGCAGGCGACAGGGGCAAACCTACGAGCAGTACTTC.